These 27 T cell receptor beta chains came from one sample sequenced in a study of T cells in Graves' hyperthyroidism and ophthalmopathy. Amplification of TCR beta CDR3 regions was performed using RNA transcripts as template. HTBI primers were employed in a first-round RT-PCR of the TCR CDR3. From the multiplex PCR reads, TCRdb called clonotypes with MiXCR, one entry per CDR3 protein. This repertoire shows about 380,000 distinct CDR3 sequences, about a fifth found once; its top ten account for over 35%. Sequenced input: blood. The origin of the receptors is a man younger than 35 with Graves' ophthalmopathy.

This clonotype was detected ten times or more. This chain connects TRBV27 to TRBJ1-5; 8 bases agree with TRBD1. Trimming cost V 3 bases and J 5 bases; bases outside gene matches: 9. CDR1 and CDR2 from the germline V gene are MNHEY and SMNVEV (reference sequence). CDR3 length: 16 residues. CDR3 residues: CASSLRKTGADQPQHF. The CDR3 DNA reads as TGTGCCAGCAGTTTGAGGAAGACAGGGGCGGATCAGCCCCAGCATTTT.

This clonotype appeared many times. The chain carries TRBV5-1 and TRBJ1-1; 9 positions match TRBD1. V gave up 4 bases and J gave up 8 bases; unmatched junction bases: 9. Germline lookup yields CDR1 SGHRS and CDR2 YFSETQ. CDR3 size: 14 residues. The CDR3 loop reads CASSRDRELFEAFF. The CDR3 bases are TGCGCCAGCAGCAGGGACAGGGAGCTGTTCGAAGCTTTCTTT.

As for this clonotype: Compared with germline, one end of the junction differs, possibly owing to a read error. V usage is TRBV27 and J usage is TRBJ2-1; 11 nucleotides agree with TRBD2. This CDR3 is built from 15 residues. Germline V lookup: CDR1 MNHEY, CDR2 SMNVEV (reference sequence). The CDR3 is CASSSPSGGYNEQSF. Here the CDR3 DNA reads TGTGCCAGCAGTTCACCTAGCGGGGGGTACAATGAGCAGTCCTTC.

In this sample, this clonotype turned up a few times. Just one base apart from a much larger clone, this may be a read error. The chain couples TRBV27 to TRBJ2-3; 7 nucleotides line up with TRBD1. This CDR3 has 14 residues. CDR1 and CDR2 from the germline V gene are MNHEY and SMNVEV (reference sequence). J was trimmed by 2 bases and V by 4 bases; bases with no gene match: 3. The CDR3 region is CASSSGQFTDTQYF. As DNA, the CDR3 is TGTGCCAGCAGTTCGGGACAGTTCACAGATACGCAGTATTTT.

The chain uses TRBV7-6 and TRBJ2-6; 8 nucleotides align to TRBD1. Looked up from germline, CDR1 is SGHVS and CDR2 is FNYEAQ. V lost 4 bases and J lost 7; bases outside the gene matches: 6. The CDR3 loop spans 15 amino acids. DNA for the CDR3: TGTGCCAGCAGCTATTATGGACAGGGCGCCAACGTCCTGACTTTC. Protein sequence: CASSYYGQGANVLTF. The whole variable domain, remainder taken from reference TRBV7-6 and TRBJ2-6, is GAGVSQSPRYKVTKRGQDVALRCDPISGHVSLYWYRQALGQGPEFLTYFNYEAQQDKSGLPNDRFSAERPEGSISTLTIQRTEQRDSAMYRCASSYYGQGANVLTFGAGSRLTVL.

This clonotype was found many times. J is TRBJ2-5 and V is TRBV12-3 or TRBV12-4, with TRBD2 matching over 10 bases. The CDR3 contains 15 residues. V shed 6 bases and J 1 base; nucleotides not matched to a gene: 5. CDR3 DNA sequence: TGTGCCAGCAGCCCTTGGACTAGCGGCCAAGAGACCCAGTACTTC. As protein: CASSPWTSGQETQYF.

This clonotype was counted a few times. The chain links TRBV2 to TRBJ2-5; D unclear. V dropped 4 bases and J dropped 5 bases, with 14 bases sitting between them. The CDR3 runs 14 residues. Germline V gene sequence: CDR1 SNHLY, CDR2 FYNNEI. CDR3 residues: CASSVDTQRETQYF. The DNA of the CDR3 is TGTGCCAGCAGTGTAGACACCCAGAGGGAGACCCAGTACTTC.

The sample holds many counts of this clonotype. The chain has TRBV9 and TRBJ1-2; no clear D. Deletions cut 7 bases from V and 5 bases from J, with 9 bases between. Germline CDR1 is SGDLS and CDR2 is YYNGEE. The CDR3 runs to 11 residues. The CDR3: CASATGYGYTF. In DNA form, the CDR3 reads TGTGCCAGCGCGACGGGATATGGCTACACCTTC.

Ten or more counts support this clonotype. The J gene is TRBJ1-1, the V gene TRBV7-2; 11 bases are shared with TRBD1. Germline V gene sequence: CDR1 SGHTA, CDR2 FQGNSA. Trimming took 4 bases from V and 4 from J; bases not matched to a gene: 14. The CDR3 extends over 18 amino acids. This CDR3 is CASSYARGTGTGGTEAFF. The DNA of the CDR3 is TGTGCCAGCAGCTACGCAAGGGGGACCGGGACAGGGGGCACTGAAGCTTTCTTT. The full variable domain, rest sourced from reference TRBV7-2 and TRBJ1-1, is GAGVSQSPSNKVTEKGKDVELRCDPISGHTALYWYRQSLGQGLEFLIYFQGNSAPDKSGLPSDRFSAERTGGSVSTLTIQRTQQEDSAVYLCASSYARGTGTGGTEAFFGQGTRLTVV.

This clonotype was counted between two and nine times. The chain is built from TRBV15 and TRBJ1-6; D is uncertain. From germline, CDR1 is LNHNV and CDR2 YYDKDF (reference sequence). The CDR3 is 13 residues long. Trimming removed 0 bases at V and 10 bases at J, with 7 bases between. Here the CDR3 DNA reads TGTGCCACCAGCAGAGATGAAGAATCACCCCTCCACTTT. Translation: CATSRDEESPLHF.

The rearrangement uses TRBV7-3 and TRBJ2-1, with 15 nucleotides matching TRBD2. Germline-derived CDR1 and CDR2 are SGHTA and FQGTGA. CDR3 size: 19 residues. The ends lost 5 bases at V and 4 bases at J; junction bases unmatched: 12. Written as DNA, the CDR3 is TGTGCCAGCAGCGAAACCGGGACTAGCGGGGGGCCGGGATACAATGAGCAGTTCTTC. This codes for CASSETGTSGGPGYNEQFF.

CDR3 region: CASRDYATNEKLFF. The CDR3, as DNA: TGTGCCAGTAGGGATTATGCAACTAATGAAAAACTGTTTTTT. The chain joins TRBV19 to TRBJ1-4; D remains ambiguous. V gave up 6 bases and J gave up 0 bases, with 8 bases separating them. This CDR3 is built from 14 residues. CDR1 is LNHDA and CDR2 is SQIVND in the germline V gene (reference sequence).

The CDR3 DNA reads as TGTGCCAGCAGCTTTGGAGGACTAGCGGGGGGGCCCATGGAGGAGACCCAGTACTTC. Translating gives CASSFGGLAGGPMEETQYF. The chain recombines TRBV7-8 with TRBJ2-5; 15 nucleotides align to TRBD2. The V segment lost 3 bases and the J segment 5 bases; nucleotides outside the gene matches: 13. This CDR3 has 19 residues. From germline, CDR1 is SGHVS and CDR2 FQNEAQ.

This clonotype has at least ten counts. This chain uses TRBV12-3 or TRBV12-4 with TRBJ2-3; D is unclear. V lost 5 bases and J lost 0, with 18 bases in between. The CDR3 runs 17 residues. The CDR3 DNA reads as TGTGCCAGCAGTAGCAAAAGGGAAGCTACTAGCACAGATACGCAGTATTTT. Protein: CASSSKREATSTDTQYF.

The chain has TRBV6-1 and TRBJ1-2; D is ambiguous. V lost 3 bases to trimming and J lost 7 bases, with 0 bases between them. This CDR3 contains 9 residues. Looked up from germline, CDR1 is MNHNS and CDR2 is SASEGT. This CDR3 is CASSDGYTF. For the CDR3, the DNA is TGTGCCAGCAGTGATGGCTACACCTTC.

The chain links TRBV19 to TRBJ2-2; tentative D call: TRBD1 (5 bases). The germline gives CDR1 LNHDA, CDR2 SQIVND (reference sequence). The CDR3 sequence is 15 residues long. Trimming shortened V by 2 bases and J by 0 bases, and 7 bases separated the two germline ends. The DNA of the CDR3 is TGTGCCAGTAGTATACAGGGTACGAACACCGGGGAGCTGTTTTTT. It specifies CASSIQGTNTGELFF. The variable domain in full, with the rest retrieved from reference TRBV19 and TRBJ2-2, is DGGITQSPKYLFRKEGQNVTLSCEQNLNHDAMYWYRQDPGQGLRLIYYSQIVNDFQKGDIAEGYSVSREKKESFPLTVTSAQKNPTAFYLCASSIQGTNTGELFFGEGSRLTVL.

This rearrangement joins TRBV24-1 to TRBJ1-2, with D hard to call. V lost 3 bases and J lost 4, with 5 bases in between. There are 12 residues in the CDR3. CDR1 is KGHDR and CDR2 is SFDVKD in the germline V gene. CDR3 sequence (DNA): TGTGCCACCAGTGATCCCGGCTATGGCTACACCTTC. It codes for CATSDPGYGYTF.

This clonotype was detected ten times or more. The CDR3 loop is CASSVRDSQETQYF. Here the CDR3 DNA reads TGTGCCAGCAGCGTCCGGGACAGCCAAGAGACCCAGTACTTC. This chain joins TRBV7-9 and TRBJ2-5; 7 bases are a match to TRBD1. The CDR3 has 14 amino acids. From germline, CDR1 is SEHNR and CDR2 FQNEAQ (reference sequence). V was pared by 5 bases and J by 1 base, with 4 bases of the junction left unmatched.

This clonotype was detected ten times or more. The chain carries TRBV6-1 and TRBJ2-7; tentative D call: TRBD1 (5 bases). V lost 6 bases to trimming and J lost 0 bases, with 12 bases between them. The CDR3 is 14 amino acids. CDR1 is MNHNS, CDR2 SASEGT, per germline. CDR3: CASRGAGVSYEQYF. The CDR3 nucleotides are TGTGCCAGCAGAGGGGCTGGCGTCTCCTACGAGCAGTACTTC.

Many counts were recorded for this clonotype. CDR3 coding DNA: TGTGCCAGCAGCGCAGGAATCAGGGATGCCTACAATGAGCAGTTCTTC. Translated: CASSAGIRDAYNEQFF. V is TRBV7-9 and J is TRBJ2-1, with TRBD1 as a possible D gene (5 bases). Between the trimmed V and J ends, which lost 5 bases and 2 bases, there was a span of 16 bases. The CDR3 totals 16 residues. Germline lookup yields CDR1 SEHNR and CDR2 FQNEAQ (reference sequence).

J is TRBJ1-2 and V is TRBV5-1; tentative D call: TRBD1 (6 bases). V lost 1 base and J 8 bases, leaving 12 bases between the germline ends. The CDR3 covers 13 residues. Looked up from germline, CDR1 is SGHRS and CDR2 is YFSETQ. CDR3: CASSLNWGRGYTF. The CDR3 DNA reads TGCGCCAGCAGCTTGAATTGGGGGCGCGGCTACACCTTC.

This clonotype occurred many times. The chain is built from TRBV12-3 or TRBV12-4 and TRBJ1-1; 12 bases are shared with TRBD1. This CDR3 region has 16 residues. Trimming took 4 bases from V and 4 from J; bases not matched to a gene: 7. CDR3 in DNA: TGTGCCAGCAGTTCGGGACAGGGGGCGCGGGGCACTGAAGCTTTCTTT. Translating gives CASSSGQGARGTEAFF.

This clonotype turned up a few times. This chain uses TRBV4-1 with TRBJ1-6, with TRBD1 identical over 7 bases. Germline values: CDR1 MGHRA, CDR2 YSYEKL. This CDR3 region has 16 residues. J lost 12 bases, V lost 3 bases, and 14 bases had no gene match. CDR3 loop: CASSHRAKEAGGPLHF. The CDR3 region has the DNA TGCGCCAGCAGCCACAGAGCCAAAGAGGCAGGGGGACCCCTCCACTTT.

This clonotype was detected ten times or more. The V and J genes are TRBV10-3 and TRBJ1-5, with D maybe TRBD1 (6 bases). Trimming pared 2 bases from V and 3 bases from J, leaving 11 bases between. CDR1 is ENHRY and CDR2 is SYGVKD in the germline V gene. CDR3 size: 15 residues. The CDR3 here is CAISEREGDNQPQHF. Written as DNA, the CDR3 is TGTGCCATCAGTGAGAGAGAGGGGGACAATCAGCCCCAGCATTTT.

This clonotype was observed a few times. The chain combines TRBV7-9 with TRBJ1-4; TRBD1 might be the D (6 bases). Germline-derived CDR1 and CDR2 are SEHNR and FQNEAQ (reference sequence). The CDR3 totals 13 residues. V was cut by 5 bases and J by 7 bases, with 11 bases left in between. The CDR3 protein is CASSIRDTEKLFF. As DNA, the CDR3 is TGTGCCAGCAGCATCCGGGACACTGAAAAACTGTTTTTT.

In its sample, this clonotype was seen a few times. This chain uses TRBV29-1 with TRBJ1-1; 7 bases are shared with TRBD1. After removal of 7 bases from V and 3 bases from J, the junction contained 2 bases not matched to a gene. Germline values: CDR1 SQVTM, CDR2 ANQGSEA. This CDR3 is 11 amino acids long. CDR3 protein: CSGDRDTEAFF. The CDR3 DNA reads TGCAGCGGTGACAGGGACACTGAAGCTTTCTTT. Filled out from reference TRBV29-1 and TRBJ1-1, the complete variable domain reads SAVISQKPSRDICQRGTSLTIQCQVDSQVTMMFWYRQQPGQSLTLIATANQGSEATYESGFVIDKFPISRPNLTFSTLTVSNMSPEDSSIYLCSGDRDTEAFFGQGTRLTVV.

This clonotype was observed at least ten times. This chain joins TRBV12-3 or TRBV12-4 and TRBJ1-1; D ambiguous. V was clipped by 1 base and J by 7 bases, with 10 bases between them. The CDR3 contains 13 residues. DNA for the CDR3: TGTGCCAGCAGTTTAGGAGGCAACGGTGAAGCTTTCTTT. This gives the protein CASSLGGNGEAFF.